Listed below are T cell receptor beta chains from one sample, sequenced in a study of T-cell reconstitution after alpha-beta-depleted transplantation in children. TCRdb reprocessed the PCR reads via MiXCR and lists one record per CDR3 protein. The profile shows approximately 200,000 distinct CDR3 sequences, 5% to 6.5% of them singletons. The sequences come from PBMCs, collected before TCRalphabeta/CD19-depleted stem cell transplant. These receptor sequences come from a girl under three years old with combined immunodeficiency, due to receive a stem cell transplant. Both conserved end residues are part of each CDR3. The D gene is left open where the match is weak. For some rows the clone size is stated as once, few or many, or as a class when expanded; others skip it.

TRBV20-1	TRBJ2-7	TRBD2	many	TGCAGTGCTAGAGATCTAGCGGGAGTTAGGGAGCAGTACTTC	CSARDLAGVREQYF
TRBV29-1	TRBJ2-2	.	many	TGCAGCGTCGAGGGAGCAGGGGTTGGGGAGCTGTTTTTT	CSVEGAGVGELFF
TRBV29-1	TRBJ2-7	TRBD1	many	TGCAGCGTGGGGGACAGTGACTACGAGCAGTACTTC	CSVGDSDYEQYF
TRBV7-8	TRBJ2-3	.	many	TGTGCCAGCAGCTCCCCCACGGTGAGGGCAAATACGCAGTATTTT	CASSSPTVRANTQYF
TRBV6-1	TRBJ2-1	TRBD1	many	TGTGCCAGCACCGACGGCAGGGGGCTGGACAATGAGCAGTTCTTC	CASTDGRGLDNEQFF
TRBV7-2	TRBJ2-1	TRBD2	few	TGTGCCAGCAGCCCCAGACTAGCGGGGGGGAACAATGAGCAGTTCTTC	CASSPRLAGGNNEQFF
TRBV7-9	TRBJ2-6	.	many	TGTGCCAGCAGCCCTTATTGGGACTCTGGGGCCAACGTCCTGACTTTC	CASSPYWDSGANVLTF
TRBV5-6	TRBJ2-1	.	.	TGTGCCAGCAGCTTAGGAGCCTCCCACAATGAGCAGTTCTTC	CASSLGASHNEQFF
TRBV27	TRBJ2-2	TRBD2	many	TGTGCCAGCCTCGACAGAGCTAGCGGCGGGGAGCTGTTTTTT	CASLDRASGGELFF
TRBV15	TRBJ2-2	.	many	TGTGCCACCAGGAGGGAGTACGTAACCGGGGAGCTGTTTTTT	CATRREYVTGELFF
TRBV11-1	TRBJ2-1	.	many	TGTGCCAGCAGCTCATCCTCGGGTTACAATGAGCAGTTCTTC	CASSSSSGYNEQFF
TRBV15	TRBJ2-3	.	many	TGTGCCACCAGGGACCGACTCACAGATACGCAGTATTTT	CATRDRLTDTQYF
TRBV27	TRBJ2-7	TRBD1	many	TGTGCCAGCAGTTTGACAGGGGGCGTCTACGAGCAGTACTTC	CASSLTGGVYEQYF
TRBV20-1	TRBJ2-7	TRBD2	.	TGCAGTGCTAGGCCCCCTTTTCTAGCGGGCTACGAGCAGTACTTC	CSARPPFLAGYEQYF
TRBV24-1	TRBJ2-3	.	many	TGTGCCACCGCGCTAGGGTCTAGCACAGATACGCAGTATTTT	CATALGSSTDTQYF
TRBV20-1	TRBJ1-1	.	.	TGCAGCTCCAGGGGCAGGGGTTATTTGAACACTGAAGCTTTCTTT	CSSRGRGYLNTEAFF
TRBV7-9	TRBJ2-5	TRBD1	many	TGTGCCAGCAGCCCCGGGACAGGGGAATACTTC	CASSPGTGEYF
TRBV2	TRBJ1-2	.	many	TGTGCCAGCAGTGAAGTCCGGGGAAACTATGGCTACACCTTC	CASSEVRGNYGYTF
TRBV20-1	TRBJ1-6	.	.	TGCAGTGCTAGGACAGAATATTATAATTCACCCCTCCACTTT	CSARTEYYNSPLHF
TRBV6-2/TRBV6-3	TRBJ2-7	.	.	TGTGCCAGCAGCTGGGAGACAGGACGCTCCTACGAGCAGTACTTC	CASSWETGRSYEQYF
TRBV3-1	TRBJ2-2	TRBD2	many	TGTGCCAGCAGCCAGTATGCCGGGACTAGCGGGACCGGGGAGCTGTTTTTT	CASSQYAGTSGTGELFF
TRBV10-3	TRBJ2-3	TRBD2	many	TGTGCCATCAGTGTTGAAGCGGGGGGGCCTTACCCGAACACAGATACGCAGTATTTT	CAISVEAGGPYPNTDTQYF
TRBV14	TRBJ1-1	.	many	TGTGCCAGCAGCCAAGATTACGATAAAGCTTTCTTT	CASSQDYDKAFF
TRBV20-1	TRBJ1-5	.	many	TGCAGTGCAAAAGGCATGGGGTACGTCAATCAGCCCCAGCATTTT	CSAKGMGYVNQPQHF
TRBV30	TRBJ1-1	.	few	TGTGCCTGGAGTGTAGTGAGCGGCGCTGAAGCTTTCTTT	CAWSVVSGAEAFF
TRBV2	TRBJ2-7	TRBD2	many	TGTGCCAGCAGTGTTGGGACTAGCATCTACGAGCAGTACTTC	CASSVGTSIYEQYF
TRBV4-3	TRBJ1-1	.	many	TGCGCCAGCAGCCAAGATCTCGGGACTACCGAAGCTTTCTTT	CASSQDLGTTEAFF
TRBV20-1	TRBJ2-1	.	many	TGCAGTGGACTAGTACCAACCTACAATGAGCAGTTCTTC	CSGLVPTYNEQFF
TRBV4-2	TRBJ2-3	TRBD2	many	TGTGCCAGCAGCCAATCCCGACTAGCGGCTAGCACAGATACGCAGTATTTT	CASSQSRLAASTDTQYF
TRBV14	TRBJ2-1	.	few	TGTGCCAGCAGCCCCAGCGGCATGTACAATGAGCAGTTCTTC	CASSPSGMYNEQFF
TRBV5-1	TRBJ2-7	.	many	TGCGCCAGCAGCTTGCTCTGGGACGGCTCCTACGAGCAGTACTTC	CASSLLWDGSYEQYF